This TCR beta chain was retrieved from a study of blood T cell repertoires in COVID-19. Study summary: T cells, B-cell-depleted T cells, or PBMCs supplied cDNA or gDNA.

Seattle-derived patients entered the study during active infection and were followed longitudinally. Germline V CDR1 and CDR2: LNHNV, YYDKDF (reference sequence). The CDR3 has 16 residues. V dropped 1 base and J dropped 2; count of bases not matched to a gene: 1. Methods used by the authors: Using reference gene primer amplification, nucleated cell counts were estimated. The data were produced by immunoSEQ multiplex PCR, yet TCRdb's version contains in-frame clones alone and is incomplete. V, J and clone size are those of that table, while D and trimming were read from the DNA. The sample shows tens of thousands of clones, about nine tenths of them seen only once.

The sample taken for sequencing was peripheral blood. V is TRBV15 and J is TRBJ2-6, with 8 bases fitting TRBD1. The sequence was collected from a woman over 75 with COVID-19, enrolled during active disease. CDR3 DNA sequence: TGTGCCACCAGCAGAGGGGACAGGACTGGGGCCAACGTCCTGACTTTC. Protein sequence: CATSRGDRTGANVLTF. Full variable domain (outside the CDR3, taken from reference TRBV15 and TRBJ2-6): DAMVIQNPRYQVTQFGKPVTLSCSQTLNHNVMYWYQQKSSQAPKLLFHYYDKDFNNEADTPDNFQSRRPNTSFCFLDIRSPGLGDTAMYLCATSRGDRTGANVLTFGAGSRLTVL.